Detailed here is one T cell receptor (beta chain). What it recognizes is unknown. This specimen belongs to a study of cytomegalovirus exposure and HLA in healthy donors. Broader study findings: The study put some 160 TCR beta chains on its list as cytomegalovirus-associated. A later analysis revealed that TCR association rates differed between HLA loci, peaking at DRB1 and bottoming out at HLA-C.

Primers for the PCR totalled 60 Vbeta and 13 Jbeta. The data were produced by immunoSEQ multiplex PCR, yet TCRdb's version contains in-frame clones alone and is incomplete. The sample carries tens of thousands of clones, about four fifths recorded once. At sampling all donors were nominally healthy, likely with unrecorded immune exposures. Unmatched junction bases numbered 12, after V lost 0 bases and J lost 7 bases. Germline V gives CDR1 SGHTA, CDR2 FQGNSA. The CDR3 runs 17 residues. The sequenced sample consisted of PBMCs. This chain links TRBV7-2 with TRBJ2-5, with 9 bases that match TRBD2. The TCR originated in a woman between 40 and 55 years old in good health and CMV-seronegative. In DNA form, the CDR3 reads TGTGCCAGCAGCTTAGCGCGGGTGTTAGCGGGGGCGGGGACCCAGTACTTC. Protein product: CASSLARVLAGAGTQYF. Variable domain in full (rest from reference TRBV7-2 and TRBJ2-5): GAGVSQSPSNKVTEKGKDVELRCDPISGHTALYWYRQSLGQGLEFLIYFQGNSAPDKSGLPSDRFSAERTGGSVSTLTIQRTQQEDSAVYLCASSLARVLAGAGTQYFGPGTRLLVL.